This T cell receptor beta chain was found in a study of T-cell memory formation after mild COVID-19. TCRdb used MiXCR to reprocess the 5' RACE reads, holding one entry per CDR3 protein. The sample records 350,000 to 450,000 distinct CDR3 sequences, approximately 15% being singletons. Trimming pared 2 bases from V and 5 bases from J, leaving 15 bases between. The CDR3 sequence is 16 residues long. Germline assignment: CDR1 MNHEY and CDR2 SVGAGI. Sequencing was carried out using PBMCs or a T cell subset sorted from them (not recorded which). This TCR was sampled from a man aged 18 to 35 who had mild COVID-19 (a few samples of this study predate the infection). Cell type and time point are not known. This sequence joins TRBV6-5 and TRBJ1-4; a weak D match, TRBD1 (6 bases). DNA of the CDR3: TGTGCCAGCAGTTACAGGGAGGGGGGTCCGAATGAAAAACTGTTTTTT. As protein: CASSYREGGPNEKLFF.